Each of the 10 T cell receptor beta chains below was sequenced from the same sample in a study of blood T cell repertoires in COVID-19. Sequenced by immunoSEQ multiplex PCR; TCRdb stores in-frame clones only, minus some. The sample holds around 100,000 clones, over 75% seen once. Sequencing was carried out using peripheral blood. These receptors were obtained from a woman at least 80 years old with acute or convalescent COVID-19.

J is TRBJ2-2 and V is TRBV10-3, with D possibly TRBD2 on 5 matching bases. V was pared by 5 bases and J by 3 bases, with 19 bases between. This CDR3 is 17 amino acids long. CDR1 and CDR2 (germline): ENHRY, SYGVKD. The CDR3 nucleotides read TGTGCCATCAGTAAGGGCCTTGCGGGCCCGGACACCGGGGAGCTGTTTTTT. The encoded protein is CAISKGLAGPDTGELFF.

The chain has TRBV19 and TRBJ2-5, with D possibly being TRBD2 (6 bases). The V and J ends lost 0 bases and 1 base respectively, with 9 bases between them. CDR1 is LNHDA, CDR2 SQIVND, per germline (reference sequence). The CDR3 sequence is 15 residues long. CDR3: CASSIEGGFQETQYF. CDR3 DNA sequence: TGTGCCAGTAGTATAGAGGGGGGATTCCAAGAGACCCAGTACTTC.

In this sample, this clone turned up a few times. The gene calls are TRBV30 and TRBJ1-4; 9 bases fit TRBD1. The germline CDR1 and CDR2 sequences are GTSNPN and SVGIG (reference sequence). This CDR3 has 14 amino acids. Trimming at V came to 3 bases and at J to 5 bases, leaving 4 bases not matched to a gene. CDR3 region: CAWSDGQGNEKLFF. The CDR3 DNA follows: TGTGCCTGGAGCGACGGACAGGGGAATGAAAAACTGTTTTTT. The whole variable domain, remainder taken from reference TRBV30 and TRBJ1-4, is SQTIHQWPATLVQPVGSPLSLECTVEGTSNPNLYWYRQAAGRGLQLLFYSVGIGQISSEVPQNLSASRPQDRQFILSSKKLLLSDSGFYLCAWSDGQGNEKLFFGSGTQLSVL.

The chain combines TRBV18 with TRBJ1-5; the match to TRBD1 covers 7 bases. CDR3 length: 14 residues. Trimming at V came to 1 base and at J to 6 bases, leaving 3 bases not matched to a gene. CDR1 KGHSH and CDR2 LQKENI come from the germline V gene. The CDR3 loop reads CASSPLQGGQPQHF. The DNA for the CDR3 is TGTGCCAGCTCACCACTCCAGGGGGGTCAGCCCCAGCATTTT.

The DNA for the CDR3 is TGTGCCAGCAACCATAGGGACAACTCTGGAAACACCATATATTTT. It specifies CASNHRDNSGNTIYF. This rearrangement joins TRBV2 to TRBJ1-3; the D gene is possibly TRBD1 (6 bases). V was cut by 7 bases and J by 0 bases, with 13 bases left in between. The CDR3 spans 15 residues. Per the germline V gene, CDR1 is SNHLY and CDR2 is FYNNEI.

The table lists this clone with a count of one. CDR3 sequence reads: CASLDRGLHNEQFF. Written as DNA, the CDR3 is TGTGCCAGCCTCGACAGGGGACTTCACAATGAGCAGTTCTTC. The V call is TRBV5-4, the J call TRBJ2-1; TRBD1 matches at 8 bases. The V segment lost 7 bases and the J segment 5 bases; nucleotides outside the gene matches: 8. The germline V gene encodes CDR1 SGHNT and CDR2 YYREEE (reference sequence). This CDR3 is 14 amino acids long.

This clone has only one observation. The V and J genes are TRBV11-2 and TRBJ1-3; the D gene is possibly TRBD1 (5 bases). The CDR3 runs 14 residues. Trimming took 5 bases from V and 4 from J, leaving 12 bases between them. Per germline, CDR1 SGHAT and CDR2 FQNNGV. CDR3 region: CASSAGNTGNTIYF. The CDR3 region has the DNA TGTGCCAGCAGCGCAGGGAATACAGGAAACACCATATATTTT.

Written as DNA, the CDR3 is TGTGCCAGCAGCTTAAGTAGCGGGGGGGACCAAGAGACCCAGTACTTC. Translating it yields CASSLSSGGDQETQYF. The chain links TRBV7-9 to TRBJ2-5; 11 positions match TRBD2. The V gene's germline CDR1 is SEHNR and CDR2 FQNEAQ (reference sequence). The V gene end was trimmed by 2 bases and the J gene end by 0 bases; junction bases not matched to a gene: 2. The CDR3 contains 16 residues.

The chain uses TRBV7-9 and TRBJ1-3; D is undetermined. The germline CDR1 and CDR2 sequences are SEHNR and FQNEAQ (reference sequence). This CDR3 is built from 14 residues. CDR3 bases: TGTGCTATTGGCGGGCCCTCCTCTGGAAACACCATATATTTT. Protein: CAIGGPSSGNTIYF.

This chain links TRBV9 with TRBJ1-3; D may be TRBD1 (5 bases). Trimming took off 4 bases at V and 3 bases at J, with 14 bases between the two ends. CDR3 length equals 15 residues. CDR1 is SGDLS, CDR2 YYNGEE, per germline. Here the CDR3 reads CASSPTDVFGNTIYF. The CDR3, as DNA: TGTGCCAGCAGCCCGACAGATGTGTTTGGAAACACCATATATTTT.